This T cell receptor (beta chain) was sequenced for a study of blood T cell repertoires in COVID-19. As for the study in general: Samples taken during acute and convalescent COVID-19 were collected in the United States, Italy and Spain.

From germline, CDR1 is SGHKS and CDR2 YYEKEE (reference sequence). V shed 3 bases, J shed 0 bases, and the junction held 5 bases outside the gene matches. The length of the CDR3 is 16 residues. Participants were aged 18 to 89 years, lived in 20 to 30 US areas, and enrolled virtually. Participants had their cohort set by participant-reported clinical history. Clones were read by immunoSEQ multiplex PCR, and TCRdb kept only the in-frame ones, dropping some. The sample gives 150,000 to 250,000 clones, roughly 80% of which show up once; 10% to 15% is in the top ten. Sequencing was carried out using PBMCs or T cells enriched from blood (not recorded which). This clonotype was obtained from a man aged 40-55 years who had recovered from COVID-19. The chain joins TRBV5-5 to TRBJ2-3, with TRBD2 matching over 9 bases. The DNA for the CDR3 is TGTGCCAGCAGCTCACTAGCGGGCTCTAGCACAGATACGCAGTATTTT. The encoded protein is CASSSLAGSSTDTQYF.